The clone carrying this TCR beta chain was counted ten times or more. The use of a sample-barcoded 5' primer and a J-beta primer mix characterized a second PCR of roughly 7 to 11 cycles. TCRdb redid the calling of the 5' RACE reads with MiXCR, one entry per CDR3 protein. The profile shows 650,000 to 800,000 distinct CDR3 sequences, 40% to 65% of them singletons. Germline values: CDR1 SGHRS, CDR2 YFSETQ. The CDR3 sequence is 14 residues long. Trimming stripped 8 bases from V and 0 bases from J, with 15 bases between. The entry originates in a study of blood T cells in healthy people across ages. The specimen sequenced was blood. The sequence came from a woman over 75 in good health. This chain links TRBV5-1 with TRBJ2-7, with TRBD2 as a possible D gene (7 bases). CDR3 bases: TGCGCCAGTGCCGGGGGCGGGAGCTCCTACGAGCAGTACTTC. It is translated as CASAGGGSSYEQYF.